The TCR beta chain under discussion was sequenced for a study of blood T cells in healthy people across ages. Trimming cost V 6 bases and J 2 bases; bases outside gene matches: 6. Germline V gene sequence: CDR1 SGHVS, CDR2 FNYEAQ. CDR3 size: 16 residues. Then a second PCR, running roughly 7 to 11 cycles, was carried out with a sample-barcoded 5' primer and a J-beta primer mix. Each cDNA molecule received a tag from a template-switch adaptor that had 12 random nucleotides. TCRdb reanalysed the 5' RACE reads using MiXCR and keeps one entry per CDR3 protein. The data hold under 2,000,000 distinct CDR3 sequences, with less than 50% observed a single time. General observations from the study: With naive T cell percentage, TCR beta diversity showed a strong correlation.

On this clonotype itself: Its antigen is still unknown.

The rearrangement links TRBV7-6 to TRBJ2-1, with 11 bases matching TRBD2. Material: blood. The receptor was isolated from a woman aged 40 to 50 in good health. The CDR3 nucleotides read TGTGCCAGCAGAGCGACTAGCGGGGTTCCCTACAATGAGCAGTTCTTC. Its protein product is CASRATSGVPYNEQFF.